The 15 T cell receptor beta chains reported below all come from one sample, sequenced in a study of cytomegalovirus exposure and HLA in healthy donors. Both 60 Vbeta primers and 13 Jbeta primers went into the PCR. TCRdb keeps only in-frame clones here, not all; method: immunoSEQ multiplex PCR. This sample has over 150,000 clones; roughly 78% occur once, and the top ten carry 0.65%. The sequenced sample was PBMCs. All receptors come from a boy between 10 and 17 years old in good health and CMV-seronegative.

This rearrangement joins TRBV6-1 to TRBJ2-1, with 9 bases aligning to TRBD2. The germline gives CDR1 MNHNS, CDR2 SASEGT. The CDR3 extends over 15 amino acids. The V and J ends lost 1 base and 8 bases, in that order; junction bases with no gene match: 6. The chain's CDR3 is CASSEGAGGPYEQFF. In DNA form, the CDR3 reads TGTGCCAGCAGTGAAGGGGCGGGAGGGCCGTATGAGCAGTTCTTC.

The rearrangement links TRBV7-9 to TRBJ1-1; D uncertain. V was cut by 1 base and J by 6 bases, with 21 bases left in between. From germline, CDR1 is SEHNR and CDR2 FQNEAQ (reference sequence). The CDR3 runs 17 residues. The CDR3 DNA reads TGTGCCAGCAGCTTAGGTTCCAAGGGTGGAGCGGATTCTGAAGCTTTCTTT. Amino acids: CASSLGSKGGADSEAFF.

The chain uses TRBV7-8 and TRBJ2-3; possibly TRBD1 for D (6 bases). Germline-derived CDR1 and CDR2 are SGHVS and FQNEAQ. The CDR3 extends over 15 amino acids. The ends were cut back, 6 bases at V and 1 base at J, with 14 bases in the middle. CDR3 in amino acids: CASSHRDTGTDTQYF. In DNA, the CDR3 is TGTGCCAGCAGTCACCGGGACACCGGCACAGATACGCAGTATTTT.

This clone was detected a few times. The V gene is TRBV15, the J gene TRBJ2-7, with D maybe TRBD2 (6 bases). V lost 3 bases and J lost 5, with 11 bases in between. This CDR3 region has 13 residues. CDR1 is LNHNV and CDR2 is YYDKDF in the germline V gene (reference sequence). The CDR3 bases are TGTGCCACCAGCAGTTCGGCTAGCGACGAGCAGTACTTC. Translating it yields CATSSSASDEQYF.

The V gene is TRBV6-1, the J gene TRBJ1-1; 7 nucleotides align to TRBD1. Losses at the gene ends were 4 bases for V and 5 bases for J; bases not matched to a gene: 7. Germline CDR1 and CDR2: MNHNS and SASEGT. The CDR3 covers 14 residues. The CDR3 DNA is TGTGCCAGCAGTGTCCGTGACAGGGCGACTGAAGCTTTCTTT. This codes for CASSVRDRATEAFF.

This chain connects TRBV13 to TRBJ1-5; weak D call: TRBD1 (6 bases). CDR3 length: 14 amino acids. Trimming took 4 bases from V and 4 from J, leaving 11 bases between them. The V gene's germline CDR1 is PRHDT and CDR2 FYEKMQ (reference sequence). The CDR3 DNA reads as TGTGCCAGCAGCTCCAGGGGTTCGAATCAGCCCCAGCATTTT. Its translation is CASSSRGSNQPQHF.

The chain combines TRBV5-1 with TRBJ1-4; no clear D. V was pared by 2 bases and J by 2 bases, with 7 bases between. This CDR3 contains 14 residues. Per germline, CDR1 SGHRS and CDR2 YFSETQ. In DNA, the CDR3 is TGCGCCAGCAGCTTACGAGGGACTAATGAAAAACTGTTTTTT. Its protein is CASSLRGTNEKLFF.

The chain carries TRBV7-3 and TRBJ1-2; no clear D. Germline CDR1 SGHTA, CDR2 FQGTGA. The length of the CDR3 is 13 residues. With 3 bases removed from V and 6 bases from J, the gap between germline ends came to 11 bases. DNA for the CDR3: TGTGCCAGCAGCTTGGGTAACGGGGATGGCTACACCTTC. The encoded protein is CASSLGNGDGYTF. The full variable domain, completed using reference TRBV7-3 and TRBJ1-2, is GAGVSQTPSNKVTEKGKYVELRCDPISGHTALYWYRQSLGQGPEFLIYFQGTGAADDSGLPNDRFFAVRPEGSVSTLKIQRTERGDSAVYLCASSLGNGDGYTFGSGTRLTVV.

The chain uses TRBV15 and TRBJ2-7; 7 bases align to TRBD2. In germline, CDR1 is LNHNV, CDR2 YYDKDF (reference sequence). The CDR3 is 14 residues long. Trimming took 5 bases from V and 2 from J; bases not matched to a gene: 6. The CDR3 DNA sequence: TGTGCCACCAGCCCGGGGAGGGGAGCCTACGAGCAGTACTTC. This codes for CATSPGRGAYEQYF.

This clone was counted a single time. This sequence joins TRBV9 and TRBJ2-1, with a tentative D call TRBD2 (5 bases). Trimming took 4 bases from V and 7 from J, leaving 24 bases between them. The CDR3 length is 17 residues. CDR1 and CDR2 (germline): SGDLS, YYNGEE. CDR3 in amino acids: CASSSDPIALDLNEQFF. The CDR3 DNA reads as TGTGCCAGCAGCTCAGACCCGATAGCGCTAGACTTGAATGAGCAGTTCTTC.

In its sample, this clone was seen a few times. The chain is built from TRBV14 and TRBJ1-2; D gene ambiguous. The CDR3 is 16 residues long. Per the germline V gene, CDR1 is SGHDN and CDR2 is FVKESK. V lost 0 bases and J 0 bases, leaving 11 bases between the germline ends. CDR3 protein: CASSQELEPTNYGYTF. The CDR3, as DNA: TGTGCCAGCAGCCAAGAACTGGAGCCAACTAACTATGGCTACACCTTC.

The V and J genes are TRBV27 and TRBJ2-1; 7 positions agree with TRBD2. J was trimmed by 2 bases and V by 5 bases; bases with no gene match: 9. The germline gives CDR1 MNHEY, CDR2 SMNVEV (reference sequence). The CDR3 runs 16 residues. The CDR3 DNA reads TGTGCCAGCAGTAATATAGCGGGCTTGCCCTACAATGAGCAGTTCTTC. This gives the protein CASSNIAGLPYNEQFF.

The chain combines TRBV19 with TRBJ2-3; D might be TRBD2 (5 bases). CDR1 and CDR2 (germline): LNHDA, SQIVND (reference sequence). V was trimmed by 5 bases and J by 0 bases, leaving 12 bases between them. The CDR3 loop spans 15 amino acids. The DNA of the CDR3 is TGTGCCAGTAGTCCGGACTGGCTTAGCACAGATACGCAGTATTTT. It yields the protein CASSPDWLSTDTQYF.

This chain uses TRBV10-2 with TRBJ2-7, with a tentative D call TRBD2 (7 bases). Germline CDR1 WSHSY, CDR2 SAAADI. The CDR3 spans 14 residues. The V end was cut by 7 bases, the J end by 4 bases, with 17 bases between. CDR3 bases: TGCGCCAGCAACGGGGGGCTGTTAGTATACGAGCAGTACTTC. Translating it yields CASNGGLLVYEQYF.

The chain joins TRBV6-1 to TRBJ1-5, with TRBD1 matching 9 bases. This CDR3 has 15 residues. V gave up 4 bases and J gave up 4 bases; unmatched junction bases: 5. Germline assignment: CDR1 MNHNS and CDR2 SASEGT. The CDR3 coding sequence is TGTGCCAGCAGTGGGGGGGACAGGGTGAATCAGCCCCAGCATTTT. This translates into CASSGGDRVNQPQHF.